Listed here are 16 T cell receptor beta chains from one sample, sequenced in a study of CD8 T cells in Susac syndrome. Roughly 0.45 to 1 ug RNA was reverse transcribed with random hexamers. Using its own MiXCR run on the immunoSEQ multiplex PCR reads, TCRdb lists one record per CDR3 protein. The sample shows approximately 190,000 distinct CDR3 sequences, over 85% of them seen only once. Sequencing used CD4+ T cells from PBMCs. These receptor sequences come from a human donor in good health.

The chain links TRBV5-1 to TRBJ2-1; maybe TRBD2 (6 bases). The CDR3 is made up of 13 amino acids. Trimming shortened V by 7 bases and J by 9 bases, and 17 bases separated the two germline ends. Germline values: CDR1 SGHRS, CDR2 YFSETQ. The CDR3 is CASLKEGGGEQFF. CDR3 DNA: TGCGCCAGCCTAAAGGAGGGCGGAGGTGAGCAGTTCTTC.

J is TRBJ1-1 and V is TRBV20-1, with 8 nucleotides matching TRBD1. This CDR3 spans 12 amino acids. In germline, CDR1 is DFQATT, CDR2 SNEGSKA (reference sequence). The J segment lost 7 bases and the V segment lost 6 bases, leaving 7 bases of the junction unmatched. The CDR3 loop is CSAQQGVNEAFF. Here the CDR3 DNA reads TGCAGTGCCCAACAGGGGGTAAATGAAGCTTTCTTT.

As regards this clonotype: The conserved closing phenylalanine or tryptophan is absent in this CDR3, likely reflecting a read error. The V call is TRBV12-3 or TRBV12-4, the J call TRBJ2-1, with D possibly being TRBD2 (5 bases). The length of the CDR3 is 13 residues. The ends were cut back, 1 base at V and 13 bases at J, with 14 bases in the middle. The CDR3 region is CASSLGTGVFQFL. DNA for the CDR3: TGTGCCAGCAGTTTAGGGACTGGTGTTTTTCAGTTCCTC.

The chain recombines TRBV29-1 with TRBJ2-3; unclear D gene. The CDR3 consists of 12 residues. CDR1 and CDR2 (germline): SQVTM, ANQGSEA. V was cut by 8 bases and J by 0 bases, with 9 bases left in between. CDR3 residues: CSSGPSTDTQYF. The CDR3 nucleotides read TGCAGCTCGGGCCCTAGCACAGATACGCAGTATTTT.

The chain couples TRBV5-6 to TRBJ2-1; tentative D call: TRBD1 (5 bases). The CDR3 length is 15 residues. Germline V gene sequence: CDR1 SGHDT, CDR2 YYEEEE. V lost 3 bases to trimming and J lost 0 bases, with 10 bases between them. CDR3 DNA: TGTGCCAGCAGCTCCCAAGGGGCCTCCTACAATGAGCAGTTCTTC. The encoded protein is CASSSQGASYNEQFF. Looking up the rest from reference TRBV5-6 and TRBJ2-1 gives the full variable domain: DAGVTQSPTHLIKTRGQQVTLRCSPKSGHDTVSWYQQALGQGPQFIFQYYEEEERQRGNFPDRFSGHQFPNYSSELNVNALLLGDSALYLCASSSQGASYNEQFFGPGTRLTVL.

The chain uses TRBV6-5 and TRBJ2-1; D gene ambiguous. Trimming removed 6 bases at V and 4 bases at J, with 16 bases between. CDR1 is MNHEY, CDR2 SVGAGI, per germline. This CDR3 is built from 15 residues. CDR3 amino acids: CASSPVTRMYNEQFF. The CDR3 DNA sequence: TGTGCCAGCAGCCCCGTGACTCGGATGTACAATGAGCAGTTCTTC.

This chain uses TRBV7-9 with TRBJ1-6; 10 bases map to TRBD1. The CDR3 is 14 residues long. Losses at the gene ends were 6 bases for V and 10 bases for J; bases not matched to a gene: 6. The germline gives CDR1 SEHNR, CDR2 FQNEAQ (reference sequence). The CDR3 loop reads CASRKGQGNSPLHF. The CDR3 bases are TGTGCCAGCAGAAAGGGACAGGGGAACTCACCCCTCCACTTT.

The gene calls are TRBV13 and TRBJ1-3, with D unclear. The CDR3 contains 13 residues. Germline assignment: CDR1 PRHDT and CDR2 FYEKMQ (reference sequence). Trimming took off 8 bases at V and 4 bases at J, with 12 bases between the two ends. The CDR3 DNA is TGTGCCAGCTCTGAAGGCTTAGGAAACACCATATATTTT. Its protein product is CASSEGLGNTIYF.

This rearrangement joins TRBV9 to TRBJ1-4, with D unclear. CDR1 SGDLS and CDR2 YYNGEE come from the germline V gene. There are 14 residues in the CDR3. Between the trimmed V and J ends, which lost 7 bases and 4 bases, there was a span of 14 bases. This CDR3 is CASLLNRVNEKLFF. The CDR3 DNA reads as TGTGCCAGCCTTCTGAACAGAGTTAATGAAAAACTGTTTTTT.

The rearrangement uses TRBV30 and TRBJ2-7; 8 bases are shared with TRBD1. This CDR3 is built from 15 residues. Germline loops: CDR1 GTSNPN, CDR2 SVGIG (reference sequence). The J segment lost 0 bases and the V segment lost 5 bases, leaving 9 bases of the junction unmatched. For the CDR3, the DNA is TGTGCCTGGGGTCTTCGGACAGGGAGCTCCTACGAGCAGTACTTC. This encodes CAWGLRTGSSYEQYF.

This chain connects TRBV30 to TRBJ1-5, with 8 bases fitting TRBD1. The ends lost 1 base at V and 5 bases at J; junction bases unmatched: 10. CDR1 GTSNPN and CDR2 SVGIG come from the germline V gene (reference sequence). The CDR3 covers 16 residues. CDR3 amino acids: CAWSGSHTGGDQPQHF. In nucleotides, the CDR3 is TGTGCCTGGAGTGGTTCTCATACAGGGGGGGATCAGCCCCAGCATTTT.

The rearrangement links TRBV5-1 to TRBJ1-4; no clear D. V was trimmed by 0 bases and J by 4 bases, leaving 10 bases between them. CDR3 length: 15 amino acids. The germline V gene has CDR1 SGHRS and CDR2 YFSETQ. This CDR3 reads CASSLDPDLNEKLFF. The CDR3, as DNA: TGCGCCAGCAGCTTGGATCCGGACCTTAATGAAAAACTGTTTTTT.

CDR3 nucleotide sequence: TGTGCCAGCAGCTGGGACAGCACAGATACGCAGTATTTT. It codes for CASSWDSTDTQYF. The chain carries TRBV11-3 and TRBJ2-3; either TRBD1 or TRBD2 may fit D (5 bases each). V shed 4 bases and J shed 0 bases, with 5 bases lying between them. The germline gives CDR1 SGHNT, CDR2 YENEEA. This CDR3 region has 13 residues.

The chain employs TRBV7-6 and TRBJ2-7; D might be TRBD1 (6 bases). Germline CDR1 is SGHVS and CDR2 is FNYEAQ. Trimming left V 2 bases short and J 0 bases short, with 14 bases between. The CDR3 covers 16 residues. The CDR3 loop is CASSLLGQKSSYEQYV. The CDR3 DNA sequence: TGTGCCAGCAGCTTACTAGGACAGAAGTCCTCCTACGAGCAGTACGTC.

The J gene is TRBJ2-1, the V gene TRBV5-1; 10 positions agree with TRBD1. J gave up 6 bases and V 2 bases, and 5 bases lay outside the gene matches. The CDR3 runs to 15 residues. Germline CDR1 SGHRS, CDR2 YFSETQ. CDR3 sequence: CASSFRDRGSNEQFF. For the CDR3, the DNA is TGCGCCAGCAGCTTTCGGGACAGGGGTAGCAATGAGCAGTTCTTC.

This clonotype appeared once. The gene calls are TRBV6-1 and TRBJ2-3; 11 bases map to TRBD2. J was trimmed by 2 bases and V by 5 bases; bases with no gene match: 3. The germline CDR1 and CDR2 sequences are MNHNS and SASEGT. This CDR3 has 15 residues. CDR3 in DNA: TGTGCCAGCAGTCGACTAGCGGGGAACACAGATACGCAGTATTTT. Its protein is CASSRLAGNTDTQYF.